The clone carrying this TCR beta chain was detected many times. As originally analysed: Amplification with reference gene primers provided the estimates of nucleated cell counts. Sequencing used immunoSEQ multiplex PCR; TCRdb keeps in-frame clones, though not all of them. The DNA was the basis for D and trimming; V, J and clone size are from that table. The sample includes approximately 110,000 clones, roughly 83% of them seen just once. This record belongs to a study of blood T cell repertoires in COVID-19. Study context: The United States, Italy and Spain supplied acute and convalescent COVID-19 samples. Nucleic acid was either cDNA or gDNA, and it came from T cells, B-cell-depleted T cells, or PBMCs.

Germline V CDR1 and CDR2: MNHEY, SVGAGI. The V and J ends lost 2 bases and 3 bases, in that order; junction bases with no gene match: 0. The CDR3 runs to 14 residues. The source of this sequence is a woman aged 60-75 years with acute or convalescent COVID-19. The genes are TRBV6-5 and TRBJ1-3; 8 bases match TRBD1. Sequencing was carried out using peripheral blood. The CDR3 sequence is CASSYGQGGNTIYF. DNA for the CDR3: TGTGCCAGCAGTTACGGACAGGGTGGAAACACCATATATTTT.